The rows below give T cell receptor beta chains drawn from one sample of a study of CD8 T cells in Susac syndrome. Each CDR3 protein is one row after TCRdb ran MiXCR on the immunoSEQ multiplex PCR reads. Of approximately 110,000 distinct CDR3 sequences in the sample, approximately 93% are singletons; the top ten hold roughly 0.3%. Sample: CD8+ T cells from PBMCs. The receptors derive from a human donor with multiple sclerosis. The CDR3 runs from the conserved cysteine through the conserved F or W. A D gene is named only where the DNA matches it firmly. The size entry is marked missing in some rows and otherwise reads once, few, many or a size class.

v_call	j_call	clone_size	d_call	cdr3_nt	cdr3_aa
TRBV20-1	TRBJ1-2	.	.	TGCAGTGCTAGACGTTCCCAGGGGAACTATGGCTACACCTTC	CSARRSQGNYGYTF
TRBV3-1	TRBJ2-1	.	.	TGTGCCAGCACCCCAGGGAAGAGTTACAATGAGCAGTTCTTC	CASTPGKSYNEQFF
TRBV7-9	TRBJ2-2	.	TRBD2	TGTGCCAGCAGCTTGCCTTCGGGGGGGCAGGGCGCCGGGGAGCTGTTTTTT	CASSLPSGGQGAGELFF
TRBV5-4	TRBJ2-3	.	TRBD2	TGTGCCAGCAGCTTGGTTCCAGCGGGGGGCCGCGGCACAGATACGCAGTATTTT	CASSLVPAGGRGTDTQYF
TRBV12-5	TRBJ2-7	.	.	TGTGCTAGTGGTTTGACTACTAGTGGCCACGAGCAGTACTTC	CASGLTTSGHEQYF
TRBV10-3	TRBJ2-2	.	TRBD1	TGTGCCATCAGTGAGCCGGGGACAGAAATCACCGGGGAGCTGTTTTTT	CAISEPGTEITGELFF
TRBV12-3/TRBV12-4	TRBJ2-1	once	TRBD2	TGTGCCAGCAGTTTCGGGGGGGCTGGGAATGAGCAGTTCTTC	CASSFGGAGNEQFF
TRBV19	TRBJ2-7	.	TRBD1	TGTGCCAGTAGTCCCCGGACAGGGGGCGAGCAGTACTTC	CASSPRTGGEQYF
TRBV7-9	TRBJ2-2	once	TRBD1	TGTGCCAGCAGCTTAGCTTGGGACAGGGAGCACACCGGGGAGCTGTTTTTT	CASSLAWDREHTGELFF
TRBV9	TRBJ2-2	.	TRBD1	TGTGCCAGCAGCCCCGACAGGGTCACCGGGGAGCTGTTTTTT	CASSPDRVTGELFF
TRBV29-1	TRBJ1-1	.	TRBD1	TGCAGCGTTCCTGGGGCCGGCAGGGGGAGTATTAGGTATGCTTTCTTT	CSVPGAGRGSIRYAFF
TRBV10-3	TRBJ2-1	.	TRBD1	TGTGCCGTTTCTAACCGGGACAGGGGCTACAATGAGCAGTTCTTC	CAVSNRDRGYNEQFF
TRBV7-9	TRBJ2-7	.	.	TGTGCCAGCAGCCCACTCAAAGGGGTGAGGCCCTACGAGCAGTACTTC	CASSPLKGVRPYEQYF
TRBV10-3	TRBJ1-3	.	.	TGTGCCATCAGGCTGGGTAGCTCTGGAAACACCATATATTTT	CAIRLGSSGNTIYF
TRBV9	TRBJ1-1	.	.	TGTGCCAGCAGCGTGGATGGGGCAGGTAGCACTGAAGCTTTCTTT	CASSVDGAGSTEAFF
TRBV6-6	TRBJ2-1	.	.	TGTGCCAGCAGCCCGGGGTGGGGGGATGAGCAGTTCTTC	CASSPGWGDEQFF
TRBV10-3	TRBJ2-1	.	TRBD2	TGTGCCATCAGTGAGTCGGGCGGGAGCTCCTACAATGAGCAGTTCTTC	CAISESGGSSYNEQFF
TRBV7-2	TRBJ1-4	.	.	TGTGCCAGCAGCTGGATAACAGGAGGGGCTAATGAAAAACTGTTTTTT	CASSWITGGANEKLFF
TRBV15	TRBJ2-1	once	.	TGTGCCACCAGCAGAGATCGGGGCAGGGACAATGAGCAGTTCTTC	CATSRDRGRDNEQFF
TRBV9	TRBJ2-3	.	.	TGTGCCAGCAGTGCCAAGGAGTGGTTCGCAGATACGCAGTATTTT	CASSAKEWFADTQYF
TRBV5-4	TRBJ1-4	.	TRBD1	TGTGCCAGCAGCTCTCCGGGACAGCCAAATGAAAAACTGTTTTTT	CASSSPGQPNEKLFF
TRBV7-9	TRBJ1-4	.	.	TGTGCCAGCAGCACACCGGGAATTACTAATGAAAAACTGTTTTTT	CASSTPGITNEKLFF
TRBV7-6	TRBJ1-2	.	TRBD1	TGTGCCAGCAGCTTCCAGGCCGGGACAGGGTATGGCTACACCTTC	CASSFQAGTGYGYTF
TRBV11-1	TRBJ2-7	.	TRBD1	TGTGCCAGCAGCTTAGCGGGGACAGGGGCGTTTTACGAGCAGTACTTC	CASSLAGTGAFYEQYF
TRBV9	TRBJ1-5	.	.	TGTGCCAGCAGCGTAGGGGGTAGCAATCAGCCCCAGCATTTT	CASSVGGSNQPQHF
TRBV5-1	TRBJ2-4	.	.	TGCGCCAGCAGCCCATGGACAGACCCCGGGGGCATTCAGTACTTC	CASSPWTDPGGIQYF
TRBV7-2	TRBJ2-5	.	TRBD2	TGTGCCAGCAGCTTAATCGCGCTGGGAGGGCAGACCCAGTACTTC	CASSLIALGGQTQYF
TRBV13	TRBJ2-7	.	.	TGTGCCAGCAGCTTCCAGGGGGGCCACGGCGAGCAGTACTTC	CASSFQGGHGEQYF
TRBV10-3	TRBJ2-2	once	.	TGTGCCACGGGCCGGAGGGACGGGGAGCTGTTTTTT	CATGRRDGELFF
TRBV20-1	TRBJ2-2	.	.	.	CSGFGAGELFF
TRBV7-9	TRBJ1-4	.	.	TGTGCCAGCGAGGGCCCTGGGGTAGAACTGTTTTTT	CASEGPGVELFF
TRBV6-6	TRBJ2-7	.	.	TGTGCCAGCAGTTACTCTCTCACCTACGAGCAGTACTTC	CASSYSLTYEQYF
TRBV28	TRBJ1-4	.	.	TGTGCCAGCAGCCCAAACCCGACGTGGGACGGCGAAAAACTGTTTTTT	CASSPNPTWDGEKLFF
TRBV7-9	TRBJ1-1	.	TRBD1	TGTGCCAGCAGCCCCTCTTGGGTTGGGACAGGGATAAAGAACACTGAAGCTTTCTTT	CASSPSWVGTGIKNTEAFF
TRBV27	TRBJ2-7	.	TRBD2	TGTGCCAGCAGTTTATTCGCGGGGGTCGAGGACGAGCAGTACTTC	CASSLFAGVEDEQYF
TRBV29-1	TRBJ2-6	.	.	TGCAGCGTTGATGACACATCTGGGGCCAACGTCCTGATTTTC	CSVDDTSGANVLIF
TRBV19	TRBJ1-1	.	.	TGTGCCAGTTCCTGGCGGCTGAACACTGAAGCTTTCTTT	CASSWRLNTEAFF
TRBV15	TRBJ1-2	.	TRBD1	TGTGCCACCGGCCCACAGGGGCCCTATGGCTACACCTTC	CATGPQGPYGYTF
TRBV7-9	TRBJ2-3	.	.	TGTGCCAGCAGCTCAGGGGATTATACGCAGTATTTT	CASSSGDYTQYF
TRBV28	TRBJ2-5	.	TRBD1	TGTGCCAGCAGACCTCTAGACAGGGGACTCTACCAAGAGACCCAGTACTTC	CASRPLDRGLYQETQYF
TRBV12-3/TRBV12-4	TRBJ2-7	.	.	TGTGCCAGCAGTCAACAGGTGGGGGACGAGCAGTACTTC	CASSQQVGDEQYF
TRBV2	TRBJ1-2	.	.	TGTGCCAGCAGTGAGGAAGGGAGAGGCTACACCTTC	CASSEEGRGYTF
TRBV20-1	TRBJ1-1	.	.	TGCAGTGCTAGAGATTTAGATACTGAAGCTTTCTTT	CSARDLDTEAFF
TRBV7-3	TRBJ2-2	.	.	TGTGCCAGCAGCCCATACCCCGGGGAGCTGTTTTTT	CASSPYPGELFF
TRBV9	TRBJ2-3	.	TRBD2	TGTGCCAGCAGCACTAGCGGGGCGTTCGCAGATACGCAGTATTTT	CASSTSGAFADTQYF
TRBV5-1	TRBJ1-2	.	.	TGCGCCAGCAGCTTGGTGCTATTCGGAGTTTTCTATGGCTACACCTTC	CASSLVLFGVFYGYTF
TRBV7-9	TRBJ2-7	.	.	TGTGCCAGCAGCCCGGTAGGGCAGGGCACCTACGAGCAGTACTTC	CASSPVGQGTYEQYF
TRBV11-3	TRBJ2-6	.	.	TGTGCCAGCAGCTTCGGGCTCCCTGGGGCCAACGTCCTGACTTTC	CASSFGLPGANVLTF
TRBV19	TRBJ2-7	.	.	TGTGCCAGTAGCTCCGCCTCCGGGTCCTACGAGCAGTACTTC	CASSSASGSYEQYF
TRBV10-3	TRBJ2-3	.	.	TGTGCCATCAGTGAGTCAGACTCAGATCCCAGAAAAAGCACAGATACGCAGTATTTT	CAISESDSDPRKSTDTQYF
TRBV2	TRBJ2-7	once	TRBD1	TGTGCCATTACCGGGACAGGGGATCACGAGCAGTACTTC	CAITGTGDHEQYF
TRBV14	TRBJ2-5	.	.	TGTGCCAGCAGCCAGGAGGGGTTCCAAGAGACCCAGTACTTC	CASSQEGFQETQYF
TRBV10-3	TRBJ1-6	.	.	TGTGCCATCAGTGTGCGAAGCTCCTATAATTCACCCCTCCACTTT	CAISVRSSYNSPLHF
TRBV5-1	TRBJ2-1	.	.	TGCGCCAGCAGCCCGCAGGGTAAAGGGAATTACAATGAGCAGTTCTTC	CASSPQGKGNYNEQFF
TRBV27	TRBJ1-2	.	.	TGTGCCAGCAGTTTATCTACAGGTCGCGGCTACACCTTC	CASSLSTGRGYTF
TRBV18	TRBJ2-1	.	TRBD2	TGTGCCAGCTCACCCAACTTCGACGGACTAGCGGGGGGCCCGAGCTCCTACAATGAGCAGTTCTTC	CASSPNFDGLAGGPSSYNEQFF
TRBV7-3	TRBJ2-3	.	.	TGTGCCAGCAGCCGCCGGCCCGGGGCAGATACGCAGTATTTT	CASSRRPGADTQYF
TRBV28	TRBJ1-1	.	TRBD1	TGTGCCAGCAGTGCGACAGGGGGCCCTCAATCTTATGAAGCTTTCTTT	CASSATGGPQSYEAFF
TRBV27	TRBJ2-5	.	TRBD1	TGTGCCAGTGTGGGACAGGGCTCCGAGACCCAGTACTTC	CASVGQGSETQYF